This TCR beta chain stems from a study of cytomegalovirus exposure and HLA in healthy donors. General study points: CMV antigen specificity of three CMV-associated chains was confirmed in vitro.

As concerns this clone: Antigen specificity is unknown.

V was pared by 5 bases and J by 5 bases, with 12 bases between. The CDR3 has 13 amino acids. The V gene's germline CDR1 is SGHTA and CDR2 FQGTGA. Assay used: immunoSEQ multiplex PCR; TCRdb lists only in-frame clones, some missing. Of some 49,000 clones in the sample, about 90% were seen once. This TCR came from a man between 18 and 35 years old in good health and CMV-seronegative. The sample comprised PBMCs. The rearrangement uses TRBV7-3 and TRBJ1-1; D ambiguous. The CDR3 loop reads CASSPAPGTEAFF. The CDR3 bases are TGTGCCAGCAGCCCTGCCCCGGGGACTGAAGCTTTCTTT.